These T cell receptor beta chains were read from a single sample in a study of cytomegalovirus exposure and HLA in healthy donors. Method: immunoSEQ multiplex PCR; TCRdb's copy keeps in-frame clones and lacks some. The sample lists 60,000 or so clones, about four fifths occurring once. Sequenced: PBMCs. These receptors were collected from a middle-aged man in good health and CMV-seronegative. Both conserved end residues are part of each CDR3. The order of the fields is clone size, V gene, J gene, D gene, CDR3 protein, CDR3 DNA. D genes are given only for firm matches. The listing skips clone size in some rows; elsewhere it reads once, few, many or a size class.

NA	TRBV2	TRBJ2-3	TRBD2	CASTRPGTSGGARLSTDTQYF	TGTGCCAGCACCCGACCCGGGACTAGCGGGGGGGCACGTTTAAGTACAGATACGCAGTATTTT
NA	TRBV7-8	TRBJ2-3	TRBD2	CASSLGTSGGPTDTQYF	TGTGCCAGCAGCCTTGGGACTAGCGGGGGACCTACAGATACGCAGTATTTT
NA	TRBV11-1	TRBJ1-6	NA	CASSPTGAGSPLHF	TGTGCCAGCAGCCCAACAGGAGCAGGTTCACCCCTCCACTTT
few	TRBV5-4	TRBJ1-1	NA	CASRQTANTEAFF	TGTGCCAGCAGACAGACGGCGAACACTGAAGCTTTCTTT
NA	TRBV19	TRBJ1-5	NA	CASSESSNQPQHF	TGTGCCAGTAGTGAGTCCTCCAATCAGCCCCAGCATTTT
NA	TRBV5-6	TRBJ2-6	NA	CASSAVRGSAAGANVLTF	TGTGCCAGCAGCGCCGTCAGGGGCTCGGCGGCCGGGGCCAACGTCCTGACTTTC
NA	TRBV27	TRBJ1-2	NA	CASSLVTGWGYTF	TGTGCCAGCAGTTTGGTTACAGGGTGGGGCTACACCTTC
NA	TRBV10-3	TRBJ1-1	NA	CASGGQPATEAFF	TGTGCCAGCGGCGGACAGCCGGCCACTGAAGCTTTCTTT
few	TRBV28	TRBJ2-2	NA	CAGRQDSNTGELFF	TGTGCCGGAAGACAGGACTCGAACACCGGGGAGCTGTTTTTT
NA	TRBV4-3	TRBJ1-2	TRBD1	CASSQDLLQGTYGYTF	TGCGCCAGCAGCCAAGATCTCCTACAGGGGACCTATGGCTACACCTTC
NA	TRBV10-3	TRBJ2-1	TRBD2	CATGPTSGGAGQFF	TGTGCCACTGGGCCGACTAGCGGGGGGGCAGGGCAGTTCTTC
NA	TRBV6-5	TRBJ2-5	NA	CASSYGPGSSVETQYF	TGTGCCAGCAGTTACGGGCCCGGGAGTAGCGTAGAGACCCAGTACTTC
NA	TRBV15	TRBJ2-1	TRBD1	CATSRPGTGFPYNEQFF	TGTGCCACCAGCAGACCTGGGACAGGGTTTCCCTACAATGAGCAGTTCTTC
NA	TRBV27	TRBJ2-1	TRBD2	CASYGGANSNEQFF	TGTGCCAGCTACGGGGGGGCGAATTCCAATGAGCAGTTCTTC
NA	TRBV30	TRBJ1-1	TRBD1	CAWRAGQAEAFF	TGTGCCTGGAGGGCTGGACAGGCTGAAGCTTTCTTT